The 7 T cell receptor beta chains in this list originate from one sample, sequenced in a study of T cell responses to AZD1222 COVID-19 vaccine. The assay was immunoSEQ multiplex PCR, and TCRdb's table has in-frame clones only and misses some. The sample carries 90,000 to 100,000 clones, roughly 90% recorded once. Here the sequenced sample was peripheral blood, taken on day 0 of AZD1222 vaccination. These receptors originate from an adult in good health.

This chain connects TRBV19 to TRBJ2-3; 13 nucleotides match TRBD2. In germline, CDR1 is LNHDA, CDR2 SQIVND (reference sequence). The CDR3 has 20 residues. V gave up 4 bases and J gave up 3 bases; unmatched junction bases: 16. Here the CDR3 DNA reads TGTGCCAGTAGTACCCGACTAGCGGGAGGACCGGCACACGGGACAGATACGCAGTATTTT. It encodes CASSTRLAGGPAHGTDTQYF.

This rearrangement joins TRBV6-2 or TRBV6-3 to TRBJ2-5; possibly TRBD2 for D (6 bases). This CDR3 is built from 14 residues. Trimming stripped 5 bases from V and 5 bases from J, with 15 bases between. Germline CDR1 is MNHEY and CDR2 is SVGEGT. This CDR3 is CASSLTGEWETQYF. CDR3 DNA: TGTGCCAGCAGTCTTACGGGAGAATGGGAGACCCAGTACTTC.

The chain employs TRBV30 and TRBJ2-7; TRBD2 matches at 8 bases. This CDR3 has 15 residues. CDR1 and CDR2 from the germline V gene are GTSNPN and SVGIG (reference sequence). Trimming removed 1 base from V and 3 bases from J; junction bases left unmatched: 8. The CDR3 nucleotides read TGTGCCTGGAGTGACCCCGGACTAGCTAGCTACGAGCAGTACTTC. The encoded protein is CAWSDPGLASYEQYF. The full variable domain, completed using reference TRBV30 and TRBJ2-7, is SQTIHQWPATLVQPVGSPLSLECTVEGTSNPNLYWYRQAAGRGLQLLFYSVGIGQISSEVPQNLSASRPQDRQFILSSKKLLLSDSGFYLCAWSDPGLASYEQYFGPGTRLTVT.

This chain connects TRBV19 to TRBJ2-3, with TRBD1 matching over 10 bases. The CDR3 is 15 residues long. Germline V CDR1 and CDR2: LNHDA, SQIVND (reference sequence). V lost 3 bases, J lost 4 bases, and 4 bases stayed unmatched. The DNA of the CDR3 is TGTGCCAGTAGTATTGGGGGACAGGGGTCAGATACGCAGTATTTT. Its translation is CASSIGGQGSDTQYF.

This clone showed up just once. The CDR3 loop is CASSRTISGQGNEKLFF. The CDR3 coding sequence is TGTGCCAGCTCACGAACCATTTCCGGACAGGGTAATGAAAAACTGTTTTTT. V usage is TRBV18 and J usage is TRBJ1-4; 8 bases align to TRBD1. This CDR3 comprises 17 residues. V lost 4 bases and J lost 4; bases outside the gene matches: 11. Germline V gives CDR1 KGHSH, CDR2 LQKENI.

This rearrangement joins TRBV10-2 to TRBJ1-4; D is unresolved. There are 13 residues in the CDR3. Germline values: CDR1 WSHSY, CDR2 SAAADI. V was shortened by 6 bases and J by 5 bases, with 10 bases between the two germline ends. In nucleotides, the CDR3 is TGCGCCAGCAGGGACCTAGTCAATGAAAAACTGTTTTTT. Its protein is CASRDLVNEKLFF.

V and J are TRBV28 and TRBJ1-3; D is perhaps TRBD1 (5 bases). The length of the CDR3 is 15 residues. Trimming took off 6 bases at V and 5 bases at J, with 17 bases between the two ends. CDR1 and CDR2 from the germline V gene are MDHEN and SYDVKM. In nucleotides, the CDR3 is TGTGCCAGCAGCTCTGAGCTGGGGCTGCGAAACACCATATATTTT. It translates to CASSSELGLRNTIYF.